These T cell receptor beta chains were read from a single sample in a study of cytomegalovirus exposure and HLA in healthy donors. Clones were read by immunoSEQ multiplex PCR, and TCRdb kept only the in-frame ones, dropping some. The table lists around 180,000 clones, about three quarters of them singletons, with approximately 1.1% in the top ten. The material sequenced was PBMCs. The origin of the receptors is a woman between 35 and 50 years old in good health and CMV-seronegative. The conserved cysteine and the conserved F or W are not part of the CDR3 here.

CDR3	J	V
AWSVWAPRTSGSDYEQF	TRBJ2-1	TRBV30
ASMGGARAF	TRBJ1-1	TRBV19
SVPAGTGTNNEQF	TRBJ2-1	TRBV29-1
ASSMDGQPTEEKLF	TRBJ1-4	TRBV19
ASGSRLRDTQY	TRBJ2-3	TRBV12-5
ASTRGGKSGELF	TRBJ2-2	TRBV9
ASSFTSGYETQY	TRBJ2-5	TRBV11-3
AGGAGVETQY	TRBJ2-5	TRBV28
ASRSDRGYLDTQY	TRBJ2-3	TRBV2
ASSFQGGISYNEQF	TRBJ2-1	TRBV13
ASTQGAGQGVGAF	TRBJ1-1	TRBV19
SGWTGGMRVTEAF	TRBJ1-1	TRBV29-1
ASSVGGEVNQPQH	TRBJ1-5	TRBV9
ASSLAQGGYNEQF	TRBJ2-1	TRBV7-3
ASRRPGQGYGYT	TRBJ1-2	TRBV6-1
ASSQSLQGRNQPQH	TRBJ1-5	TRBV4-2
ASSNGGLTNYGYT	TRBJ1-2	TRBV19
ASSYGTSGSDEQF	TRBJ2-1	TRBV7-9
ASSLSGTAYNEQF	TRBJ2-1	TRBV7-3
ASSVGSLSNEKLF	TRBJ1-4	TRBV9
ASSYGPEQY	TRBJ2-7	TRBV11-1
ASSLRLADDTDTQY	TRBJ2-3	TRBV5-4
ASSLASAEEPLH	TRBJ1-6	TRBV7-9
ASSISQSPFRGGRGETQY	TRBJ2-5	TRBV19
AWSVLRGTGDSYEQY	TRBJ2-7	TRBV30
ASETGNRGKLF	TRBJ1-4	TRBV28
ASSQQGTGELF	TRBJ2-2	TRBV6-6
ASSLGGQSGNTIY	TRBJ1-3	TRBV11-2
ASHPPGGGTEAF	TRBJ1-1	TRBV14
ATSRDWVGGLRY	TRBJ2-4	TRBV15
ASSPGQGRREKLF	TRBJ1-4	TRBV5-5
ASSFGGRAGEQF	TRBJ2-1	TRBV25-1
ASSRGSHPDTQY	TRBJ2-3	TRBV7-3
ASSIDGRGFEAF	TRBJ1-1	TRBV19
ASSLGTGGRTGELF	TRBJ2-2	TRBV7-8
ASSPIFQMDRGPNYGYT	TRBJ1-2	TRBV18
ASSLRTGGAGNTIY	TRBJ1-3	TRBV7-2
ASTPASGRNEQF	TRBJ2-1	TRBV27
ASNLAPGNTGELF	TRBJ2-2	TRBV6-6
AWSVGQGKSYT	TRBJ1-2	TRBV30
ASSWASRGTGELF	TRBJ2-2	TRBV5-1
ASSAHNKNYGYT	TRBJ1-2	TRBV28
ASSARGSDTEAF	TRBJ1-1	TRBV7-9
ASMQGVTGELF	TRBJ2-2	TRBV19
ASSQQNEQF	TRBJ2-1	TRBV11-1
ASSVSLGHLNSGNTIY	TRBJ1-3	TRBV9
ASSPYAGENTEAF	TRBJ1-1	TRBV18
ATSRGAGGPNEQF	TRBJ2-1	TRBV15
ASSESSGRGVKNIQY	TRBJ2-4	TRBV7-9
ASSGGQGGVAF	TRBJ1-1	TRBV9